This is a list of T cell receptor beta chains from one sample in a study of blood T cell repertoires in COVID-19. Only in-frame clones appear in the TCRdb table, and some are missing; sequencing was by immunoSEQ multiplex PCR. The repertoire holds about 40,000 clones, with roughly nine tenths as singletons. The sequencing input was peripheral blood. Every receptor here comes from a man aged 45-65 years in a cohort sampled during active COVID-19. The CDR3 runs from the conserved cysteine through the conserved F or W. D genes are given only for firm matches. Size is omitted from some rows. Given values are once, few, many or a class for expanded clones.

size	V	D	J	CDR3	DNA
.	TRBV7-9	TRBD1	TRBJ1-2	CASSPSGTGSGYGYTF	TGTGCCAGCAGCCCCTCCGGGACAGGGTCGGGCTATGGCTACACCTTC
.	TRBV29-1	.	TRBJ1-2	CTSGGAGGYTF	TGCACCAGCGGGGGCGCTGGTGGCTACACCTTC
.	TRBV11-2	TRBD2	TRBJ2-7	CASSSERGSLYEQYF	TGTGCCAGCAGCTCTGAGCGGGGGAGTCTATACGAGCAGTACTTC
.	TRBV2	TRBD2	TRBJ2-5	CASSATSGGTMAQYF	TGTGCCAGCAGCGCGACTAGCGGGGGAACAATGGCCCAGTACTTC
once	TRBV7-3	TRBD1	TRBJ1-2	CASSFGQGYGYTF	TGTGCCAGCAGCTTCGGACAGGGATATGGCTACACCTTC
once	TRBV5-1	.	TRBJ2-3	CASSRLVSKGDADTQYF	TGCGCCAGCTCCCGTTTGGTCAGCAAGGGGGACGCAGATACGCAGTATTTT
.	TRBV4-2	TRBD1	TRBJ2-2	CASSQGRQGGTGELFF	TGTGCCAGCAGCCAAGGCCGACAGGGGGGCACCGGGGAGCTGTTTTTT
.	TRBV6-5	TRBD1	TRBJ1-2	CASSLDRFGYTF	TGTGCCAGCAGTCTGGACAGGTTTGGCTACACCTTC
.	TRBV5-5	.	TRBJ2-5	CASSEQGSRETQYF	TGTGCCAGCAGCGAACAGGGAAGTCGAGAGACCCAGTACTTC
.	TRBV15	.	TRBJ2-5	CATAGGVADQETQYF	TGTGCCACCGCCGGAGGAGTGGCGGATCAAGAGACCCAGTACTTC
.	TRBV7-3	.	TRBJ2-3	CASSLQGLADTQYF	TGTGCCAGCAGCTTGCAGGGTTTGGCAGATACGCAGTATTTT
.	TRBV7-6	.	TRBJ2-2	CASSPSSNTGELFF	TGTGCCAGCAGCCCTAGCAGTAACACCGGGGAGCTGTTTTTT
.	TRBV12-3/TRBV12-4	TRBD2	TRBJ2-7	CASSQVAGREQYF	TGTGCCAGCAGTCAGGTAGCGGGACGAGAGCAGTACTTC
medium-sized	TRBV4-1	TRBD1	TRBJ2-6	CASSQGQGVTGANVLTF	TGCGCCAGCAGCCAAGGACAGGGGGTAACTGGGGCCAACGTCCTGACTTTC
.	TRBV11-1	.	TRBJ2-2	CASSLTGLTGELFF	TGTGCCAGCAGCTTAACGGGTCTAACCGGGGAGCTGTTTTTT
.	TRBV6-7	TRBD1	TRBJ2-7	CASSYPRALTLIPGTVSYEQYF	TGTGCCAGCAGTTACCCCCGGGCGCTTACATTGATTCCCGGGACAGTCTCCTACGAGCAGTACTTC
.	TRBV24-1	TRBD1	TRBJ2-1	CATASDRDYNEQFF	TGTGCCACCGCCTCGGACAGGGACTACAATGAGCAGTTCTTC
.	TRBV7-2	.	TRBJ2-7	CASSLASTGVSYEQYF	TGTGCCAGCAGCTTAGCGTCGACGGGGGTTTCCTACGAGCAGTACTTC
.	TRBV18	TRBD2	TRBJ2-3	CASSPQISGADTQYF	TGTGCCAGCTCACCACAGATTAGCGGGGCGGATACGCAGTATTTT
once	TRBV27	.	TRBJ2-4	CASSLRQEGNIQYF	TGTGCCAGCAGTTTAAGGCAGGAGGGGAACATTCAGTACTTC
once	TRBV2	TRBD2	TRBJ2-3	CASSAGTSGSADTQYF	TGTGCCAGCAGTGCCGGGACTAGCGGGAGTGCAGATACGCAGTATTTT
once	TRBV19	TRBD2	TRBJ2-2	CASSSSGRATGELFF	TGTGCCAGTAGTTCTAGCGGGAGGGCCACCGGGGAGCTGTTTTTT
.	TRBV4-3	.	TRBJ1-4	CASSQDKGRGEKLFF	TGCGCCAGCAGCCAGGATAAGGGGCGCGGTGAAAAACTGTTTTTT
.	TRBV21-1	.	TRBJ1-2	CASSAQTGGNYGYTF	TGTGCCAGCAGCGCACAGACAGGGGGCAACTATGGCTACACCTTC
.	TRBV29-1	.	TRBJ2-2	CSVATAGELFF	TGCAGCGTTGCGACGGCCGGGGAGCTATTTTTT
.	TRBV27	TRBD1	TRBJ1-1	CASSFRIRQGLNTEAFF	TGTGCCAGCAGTTTTCGGATCCGACAGGGCTTGAACACTGAAGCTTTCTTT
medium-sized	TRBV27	.	TRBJ2-5	CASSLGSSSQETQYF	TGTGCCAGCAGTTTGGGGTCTAGCTCCCAAGAGACCCAGTACTTC
.	TRBV7-2	TRBD1	TRBJ2-7	CASSREGQDLTEQYF	TGTGCCAGCAGCAGAGAAGGACAGGACTTAACCGAGCAGTACTTC
.	TRBV6-2/TRBV6-3	TRBD1	TRBJ2-7	CASSPGTGPYEQYF	TGTGCCAGCAGTCCGGGGACAGGGCCCTACGAGCAGTACTTC
.	TRBV6-2/TRBV6-3	TRBD2	TRBJ2-7	CASSPGTSGGFYEQYF	TGTGCCAGCAGTCCCGGGACTAGCGGGGGATTCTACGAGCAGTACTTC
.	TRBV19	TRBD1	TRBJ1-2	CASTQRGGSGYTF	TGTGCCAGTACCCAGAGAGGGGGCTCTGGCTACACCTTC
.	TRBV4-3	TRBD1	TRBJ2-2	CASSQDRGRKGAGELFF	TGCGCCAGCAGCCAAGACAGGGGGCGAAAAGGTGCCGGGGAGCTGTTTTTT
.	TRBV18	.	TRBJ2-5	CASSPLEGETQYF	TGTGCCAGCTCACCATTGGAGGGAGAGACCCAGTACTTC
few	TRBV14	TRBD1	TRBJ1-5	CASSHTLPGQGYQPQHF	TGTGCCAGCAGCCATACACTCCCGGGACAGGGGTATCAGCCCCAGCATTTT
many	TRBV3-1/TRBV3-2	TRBD1	TRBJ1-1	CASSQGTGNTEAFF	TGTGCCAGCAGCCAAGGGACAGGGAACACTGAAGCTTTCTTT
.	TRBV5-1	TRBD2	TRBJ2-1	CASSGGLAGDFNEQFF	TGCGCCAGCAGCGGGGGGCTAGCGGGAGACTTTAATGAGCAGTTCTTC
.	TRBV7-3	TRBD2	TRBJ2-3	CASSSQVLAGGITDTQYF	TGTGCCAGCAGCTCCCAGGTGCTAGCGGGAGGCATCACAGATACGCAGTATTTT
.	TRBV7-9	.	TRBJ2-4	CASSPRDTYKNIQYF	TGTGCCAGCAGTCCAAGGGACACGTACAAAAACATTCAGTACTTC
.	TRBV6-5	TRBD2	TRBJ2-7	CASNLAGSYEQYF	TGTGCCAGCAATCTAGCGGGGTCCTACGAGCAGTACTTC
once	TRBV7-8	.	TRBJ2-3	CASSRRRGDPSTDTQYF	TGTGCCAGCAGCCGCCGACGCGGGGACCCTAGCACAGATACGCAGTATTTT